Presented here are 8 T cell receptor beta chains from one specimen sequenced in a study of molecular identifiers for immune sequencing clone quantification. TCRdb re-derived calls from the PCR reads in MiXCR, one entry per CDR3 protein. The sample gives around 40,000 distinct CDR3 sequences, roughly 19% of which show up once; less than 1.2% is in the top ten. The sequenced material came from naive CD8+ T cells from blood, with Jurkat cell RNA spiked in. Subset specified: FACS-sorted CD8+CD4-CCR7+CD45RA+ naive T cells. The receptors were gathered from a human donor in good health. Some libraries in this study had Jurkat cell RNA spiked in.

The chain combines TRBV3-1 with TRBJ1-5; D gene uncertain. Germline values: CDR1 LGHDT, CDR2 YNNKEL (reference sequence). This CDR3 spans 14 amino acids. Trimming stripped 3 bases from V and 6 bases from J, with 12 bases between. This CDR3 reads CASSHASVFQPQHF. The CDR3 DNA sequence: TGTGCCAGCAGCCATGCCTCCGTCTTTCAGCCCCAGCATTTT.

This clonotype is a singleton in its sample. Being one base from a much bigger clone, this may be a read error. The chain combines TRBV14 with TRBJ2-1; D gene uncertain. This CDR3 region has 13 residues. Germline V gene data show CDR1 as SGHDN and CDR2 as FVKESK. CDR3 coding DNA: TGTGCCGGCAGCCAAGTAAACCTGAGGGAGCAGTTCTTC. Translating it yields CAGSQVNLREQFF.

This clonotype was seen at least ten times. The rearrangement uses TRBV29-1 and TRBJ2-2; the match to TRBD2 covers 8 bases. The CDR3 runs 13 residues. With V trimmed by 4 bases and J by 5 bases, 3 bases remained unmatched. Germline V gene sequence: CDR1 SQVTM, CDR2 ANQGSEA. CDR3 residues: CSVVREVTGELFF. In DNA, the CDR3 is TGCAGCGTTGTGCGGGAGGTTACCGGGGAGCTGTTTTTT.

This clonotype has at least ten counts. The rearrangement joins TRBV12-3 or TRBV12-4 to TRBJ2-7, with D perhaps TRBD2 (6 bases). CDR3 length equals 15 residues. With 4 bases removed from V and 4 bases from J, the gap between germline ends came to 17 bases. This CDR3 reads CASSSEGAGIYEQYF. The DNA of the CDR3 is TGTGCCAGCAGTTCGGAGGGTGCGGGGATATACGAGCAGTACTTC.

Regarding this clonotype: One base away lies a much larger clone, so this may be a sequencing read error. The chain uses TRBV6-1 and TRBJ2-7, with D possibly matching TRBD2 (6 bases). The CDR3 spans 13 residues. Trimming removed 6 bases from V and 0 bases from J, with 9 bases in between. Germline CDR1 and CDR2: MNHNS and SASEGT. Here the CDR3 reads CASRYGGSYEQYF. The CDR3 DNA is TGTGCCAGCAGATACGGGGGCTCCTACGAGCAGTACTTC.

The CDR3 coding sequence is TGCAGCGTTGTTGGTCGGGGGACCGATGAGCAGTTCTTC. This encodes CSVVGRGTDEQFF. This chain joins TRBV29-1 and TRBJ2-1; D possibly corresponds to TRBD2 (6 bases). Germline V lookup: CDR1 SQVTM, CDR2 ANQGSEA. Trimming shortened V by 4 bases and J by 8 bases, and 15 bases separated the two germline ends. There are 13 residues in the CDR3.

In its sample, this clonotype was seen once. This sequence may be a read error, since a much larger clone differs from it by one base. The rearrangement joins TRBV7-9 to TRBJ2-7; weak D call: TRBD2 (5 bases). The CDR3 has 13 amino acids. Trimming shortened V by 5 bases and J by 3 bases, and 11 bases separated the two germline ends. Per the germline V gene, CDR1 is SEHNR and CDR2 is FQNEAQ (reference sequence). The CDR3 nucleotides are TGTGCCAGCAGCGACGGGATTTTCTACGAGCAGTACTTC. It is translated as CASSDGIFYEQYF.

This clonotype was recorded at least ten times. The chain employs TRBV27 and TRBJ2-7; 7 nucleotides match TRBD1. CDR1 and CDR2 (germline): MNHEY, SMNVEV (reference sequence). The V and J ends lost 6 bases and 3 bases, in that order; junction bases with no gene match: 8. This CDR3 comprises 14 residues. The CDR3 nucleotides are TGTGCCAGCAGCCCGAGGGACAGAAGCTACGAGCAGTACTTC. Its protein product is CASSPRDRSYEQYF.